This T cell receptor beta chain appears in the sequencing data of a study of T cell repertoires in cytomegalovirus infection. Study-level background: The authors used CMV epitopes that were HLA-C-restricted (recently identified) and HLA-B-restricted (well studied). In public TCR beta signatures, there were indications of both CMV infection and matching HLA type. Points from the study as a whole: HLA-C-restricted CMV-specific TCR beta clonotypes were dominant in the ex vivo response.

A word on this clonotype: Its matching antigen is unknown.

TCRdb independently ran MiXCR on the reads; one entry per CDR3 protein. The repertoire consists of approximately 590,000 distinct CDR3 sequences, with about 40% occurring once and the leading ten covering roughly 50%. The CDR3 extends over 16 amino acids. Per germline, CDR1 SGHVS and CDR2 FNYEAQ. Trimming left V 5 bases short and J 0 bases short, with 14 bases between. The sample consisted of cultured PBMCs, taken from culture after CMV antigen stimulation. This TCR came from a human donor in good health (CMV status not recorded). Some clones in this sample may be carry-over from other donors' samples. The gene calls are TRBV7-6 and TRBJ1-3; TRBD1 is a possible D gene (6 bases). DNA of the CDR3: TGTGCCAGCAGCGAGGACAGTACAGGCTCTGGAAACACCATATATTTT. Its translation: CASSEDSTGSGNTIYF.